The 28 T cell receptor beta chains listed next were all sequenced from one sample in a study of CD8 T cells in Susac syndrome. Reverse transcription of about 0.5 to 1 ug RNA was carried out with random hexamers. TCRdb reprocessed the immunoSEQ multiplex PCR reads with MiXCR, giving one entry per CDR3 protein. The sample has some 99,000 distinct CDR3 sequences, roughly 94% seen once; the top ten hold more than 0.3%. Sequencing input: CD4+ T cells from PBMCs. All receptors come from a human donor with Susac syndrome.

The table lists this clonotype with a count of one. V usage is TRBV5-5 and J usage is TRBJ2-7, with 9 bases matching TRBD2. CDR3 size: 14 residues. Trimming took 0 bases from V and 6 from J; bases not matched to a gene: 4. Germline loops: CDR1 SGHKS, CDR2 YYEKEE (reference sequence). The CDR3 here is CASSLGGGGFEQYF. The CDR3, as DNA: TGTGCCAGCAGCTTGGGCGGGGGGGGCTTCGAGCAGTACTTC.

This clonotype was seen only a few times. The chain has TRBV9 and TRBJ2-5, with D uncertain. From germline, CDR1 is SGDLS and CDR2 YYNGEE. The CDR3 is 14 amino acids. The germline V and J ends were trimmed by 0 bases and 8 bases, with 14 bases remaining between them. The CDR3 DNA is TGTGCCAGCAGCGTAGAAGGCCCCCAAGGAACCCAGTACTTC. Residues: CASSVEGPQGTQYF.

This clonotype is a singleton in its sample. J is TRBJ2-7 and V is TRBV5-4, with D perhaps TRBD1 (6 bases). V was clipped by 0 bases and J by 5 bases, with 9 bases between them. The germline CDR1 and CDR2 sequences are SGHNT and YYREEE (reference sequence). The CDR3 is 13 amino acids. The CDR3 is CASSLDRENEQYF. CDR3 DNA: TGTGCCAGCAGCTTGGACAGGGAAAACGAGCAGTACTTC.

This clonotype was picked up one time. The gene calls are TRBV28 and TRBJ1-2, with 8 positions matching TRBD1. With 8 bases clipped from V and 3 bases from J, the junction kept 8 bases outside the gene matches. The CDR3 is 14 amino acids. The germline CDR1 and CDR2 sequences are MDHEN and SYDVKM. The CDR3 spells CASYRGIGDYGYTF. The DNA of the CDR3 is TGTGCCAGCTACAGGGGGATTGGGGACTATGGCTACACCTTC.

The rearrangement links TRBV2 to TRBJ1-5; D perhaps matches TRBD1 (6 bases). Trimming stripped 6 bases from V and 0 bases from J, with 12 bases between. CDR3 size: 15 residues. Germline V CDR1 and CDR2: SNHLY, FYNNEI. CDR3 region: CASRVDRPSNQPQHF. CDR3 DNA sequence: TGTGCCAGCAGGGTCGACAGGCCTAGCAATCAGCCCCAGCATTTT.

This clonotype showed up just once. The chain uses TRBV6-2 or TRBV6-3 and TRBJ1-1, with D unresolved. Deletions cut 8 bases from V and 6 bases from J, with 19 bases between. This CDR3 is 14 amino acids long. Germline CDR1 is MNHEY and CDR2 is SVGEGT. The CDR3 DNA follows: TGTGCCAGCCGCACGGCTACGCAGACCTCTGAAGCTTTCTTT. It encodes CASRTATQTSEAFF.

The chain carries TRBV20-1 and TRBJ2-7; 12 nucleotides line up with TRBD2. The CDR3 has 13 residues. Germline CDR1 and CDR2: DFQATT and SNEGSKA (reference sequence). V dropped 7 bases and J dropped 7; count of bases not matched to a gene: 8. This CDR3 reads CSVRTSGVLEQYF. CDR3 nucleotide sequence: TGCAGTGTTAGGACTAGCGGGGTCCTAGAGCAGTACTTC.

The V and J genes are TRBV7-9 and TRBJ1-1; D is unclear. The V gene's germline CDR1 is SEHNR and CDR2 FQNEAQ (reference sequence). The CDR3 extends over 15 amino acids. Trimming removed 1 base from V and 0 bases from J, with 9 bases in between. This CDR3 is CASSLVPPLNTEAFF. CDR3 DNA sequence: TGTGCCAGCAGCTTAGTCCCTCCGTTGAACACTGAAGCTTTCTTT. The whole variable domain, filled in from reference TRBV7-9 and TRBJ1-1, reads DTGVSQNPRHKITKRGQNVTFRCDPISEHNRLYWYRQTLGQGPEFLTYFQNEAQLEKSRLLSDRFSAERPKGSFSTLEIQRTEQGDSAMYLCASSLVPPLNTEAFFGQGTRLTVV.

The chain combines TRBV6-4 with TRBJ1-5; D unresolved. V was clipped by 5 bases and J by 5 bases, with 13 bases between them. Germline V gene data show CDR1 as MRHNA and CDR2 as SNTAGT. CDR3 length equals 14 residues. The DNA of the CDR3 is TGTGCCAGCAGTCCTATCGGTGGGGATCAGCCCCAGCATTTT. This gives the protein CASSPIGGDQPQHF.

This chain uses TRBV5-6 with TRBJ1-1; D gene uncertain. The V end was cut by 6 bases, the J end by 0 bases, with 9 bases between. Germline values: CDR1 SGHDT, CDR2 YYEEEE. The CDR3 spans 13 residues. Here the CDR3 DNA reads TGTGCCAGCACCCTAGGAGTGAACACTGAAGCTTTCTTT. Translating it yields CASTLGVNTEAFF.

J is TRBJ2-4 and V is TRBV6-1; tentatively, D is TRBD1 (6 bases). The germline V gene encodes CDR1 MNHNS and CDR2 SASEGT. This CDR3 is built from 16 residues. Trimming stripped 6 bases from V and 0 bases from J, with 15 bases between. The CDR3 reads CASRRTAGIAKNIQYF. CDR3 bases: TGTGCCAGCAGACGGACAGCAGGCATAGCCAAAAACATTCAGTACTTC.

This chain connects TRBV30 to TRBJ2-3; the D call may be TRBD1 or TRBD2 (5 bases each). CDR3 length: 18 residues. The V gene lost 3 bases and the J gene lost 5 bases, with 27 bases spanning the gap. Germline loops: CDR1 GTSNPN, CDR2 SVGIG (reference sequence). CDR3 nucleotides: TGTGCCTGGAGGGGTTTGGGAACTCCCGGGGCCAAAGGAGATACGCAGTATTTT. Translated, it gives CAWRGLGTPGAKGDTQYF.

The chain recombines TRBV12-3 or TRBV12-4 with TRBJ1-5; tentatively, D is TRBD1 (6 bases). The CDR3 consists of 14 residues. With 8 bases removed from V and 0 bases from J, the gap between germline ends came to 11 bases. The CDR3 region has the DNA TGTGCCAGCGCTCACAGGGATAGCAATCAGCCCCAGCATTTT. This codes for CASAHRDSNQPQHF.

The chain recombines TRBV20-1 with TRBJ2-3; D unclear. The V end was cut by 7 bases, the J end by 8 bases, with 10 bases between. The V gene's germline CDR1 is DFQATT and CDR2 SNEGSKA (reference sequence). The CDR3 runs to 10 residues. CDR3 sequence: CSVDTGTQYF. The DNA of the CDR3 is TGCAGTGTCGACACTGGTACGCAGTATTTT.

This chain joins TRBV20-1 and TRBJ2-5; TRBD2 agrees at 8 bases. Germline lookup yields CDR1 DFQATT and CDR2 SNEGSKA (reference sequence). The CDR3 is made up of 13 amino acids. Germline trimming cut 2 bases from V and 5 bases from J; bases unmatched to any gene: 4. The CDR3 spells CSARLASGETQYF. CDR3 DNA: TGCAGTGCTAGACTGGCTAGCGGGGAGACCCAGTACTTC.

The CDR3 nucleotides are TGTGCCACCAGCAGACCGGGACAGGGGAAATCGAATGAGCAGTTCTTC. This gives the protein CATSRPGQGKSNEQFF. The V call is TRBV15, the J call TRBJ2-1, with 10 bases fitting TRBD1. In germline, CDR1 is LNHNV, CDR2 YYDKDF (reference sequence). Trimming removed 2 bases from V and 7 bases from J; junction bases left unmatched: 8. There are 16 residues in the CDR3. Full variable domain (missing parts from reference TRBV15 and TRBJ2-1): DAMVIQNPRYQVTQFGKPVTLSCSQTLNHNVMYWYQQKSSQAPKLLFHYYDKDFNNEADTPDNFQSRRPNTSFCFLDIRSPGLGDTAMYLCATSRPGQGKSNEQFFGPGTRLTVL.

This clonotype was seen just once. The V and J genes are TRBV30 and TRBJ1-6; TRBD1 matches 7 bases. V lost 2 bases and J lost 7; bases outside the gene matches: 8. The CDR3 totals 15 residues. Germline CDR1 GTSNPN, CDR2 SVGIG (reference sequence). CDR3 in DNA: TGTGCCTGGAGTACAGGGGCAACCCTAAATTCACCCCTCCACTTT. Residues: CAWSTGATLNSPLHF.

The genes are TRBV7-8 and TRBJ2-6; D is uncertain. This CDR3 comprises 16 residues. Trimming removed 2 bases at V and 2 bases at J, with 10 bases between. Germline CDR1 is SGHVS and CDR2 is FQNEAQ. The CDR3 sequence: CASSLRSATGANVLTF. The CDR3 DNA follows: TGTGCCAGCAGCTTAAGGTCGGCTACTGGGGCCAACGTCCTGACTTTC.

In its sample, this clonotype was seen a few times. V and J are TRBV7-3 and TRBJ1-5, with D maybe TRBD1 (5 bases). CDR3 length: 13 residues. CDR1 and CDR2 from the germline V gene are SGHTA and FQGTGA. V was cut by 3 bases and J by 11 bases, with 14 bases left in between. The chain's CDR3 is CASSLDGRGAQHF. Written as DNA, the CDR3 is TGTGCCAGCAGCTTGGACGGACGGGGGGCCCAGCATTTT.

The genes are TRBV6-5 and TRBJ1-2; TRBD1 is a possible D gene (5 bases). Trimming pared 0 bases from V and 1 base from J, leaving 9 bases between. Germline CDR1 MNHEY, CDR2 SVGAGI. CDR3 length: 15 residues. The CDR3 protein is CASSYSNRNNYGYTF. In nucleotides, the CDR3 is TGTGCCAGCAGTTACTCGAACAGGAATAACTATGGCTACACCTTC.

Only one count was recorded for this clonotype. This chain joins TRBV29-1 and TRBJ2-1; a weak D match, TRBD2 (6 bases). Between the trimmed V and J ends, which lost 0 bases and 12 bases, there was a span of 21 bases. In germline, CDR1 is SQVTM, CDR2 ANQGSEA. The CDR3 spans 15 residues. In nucleotides, the CDR3 is TGCAGCGTTGAAGATACGGGAGTGGGTAATATAGGGCAGTTCTTC. Encoded protein: CSVEDTGVGNIGQFF.

The chain combines TRBV27 with TRBJ2-7; D is unclear. The V end was cut by 5 bases, the J end by 2 bases, with 13 bases between. Germline V gene sequence: CDR1 MNHEY, CDR2 SMNVEV (reference sequence). The CDR3 covers 14 residues. Written as DNA, the CDR3 is TGTGCCAGCAGTCCCTCTCGTGGGCCCTACGAGCAGTACTTC. Amino acid sequence: CASSPSRGPYEQYF.

CDR3 region: CASSLATANEKLFF. In nucleotides, the CDR3 is TGCGCCAGCAGCTTGGCGACAGCAAATGAAAAACTGTTTTTT. This rearrangement joins TRBV5-1 to TRBJ1-4; the D gene is possibly TRBD1 (5 bases). The CDR3 has 14 residues. CDR1 is SGHRS and CDR2 is YFSETQ in the germline V gene. Trimming stripped 0 bases from V and 5 bases from J, with 8 bases between. Based on the CDR3 plus reference TRBV5-1 and TRBJ1-4, the full variable domain is KAGVTQTPRYLIKTRGQQVTLSCSPISGHRSVSWYQQTPGQGLQFLFEYFSETQRNKGNFPGRFSGRQFSNSRSEMNVSTLELGDSALYLCASSLATANEKLFFGSGTQLSVL.

The chain combines TRBV12-3 or TRBV12-4 with TRBJ1-3; possible D gene TRBD1, 5 bases. This CDR3 has 15 amino acids. V gave up 5 bases and J gave up 0 bases, with 11 bases separating them. This CDR3 is CASSLDSVSGNTIYF. Written as DNA, the CDR3 is TGTGCCAGCAGTCTCGACAGCGTCTCTGGAAACACCATATATTTT.

J is TRBJ1-2 and V is TRBV20-1; tentatively, D is TRBD1 (5 bases). Germline CDR1 DFQATT, CDR2 SNEGSKA (reference sequence). The CDR3 consists of 13 residues. V lost 5 bases and J 5 bases, leaving 15 bases between the germline ends. CDR3 DNA sequence: TGCAGTGCTCCCTCACAAGGGGAATATGGCTACACCTTC. Amino acids: CSAPSQGEYGYTF.

This chain links TRBV7-9 with TRBJ1-2; D gene ambiguous. V shed 1 base and J shed 5 bases, with 11 bases lying between them. The germline V gene encodes CDR1 SEHNR and CDR2 FQNEAQ (reference sequence). This CDR3 spans 14 amino acids. DNA of the CDR3: TGTGCCAGCAGCTTAGAAGTGTCAACTTATGGCTACACCTTC. It is translated as CASSLEVSTYGYTF.

This clonotype was seen just once. The chain joins TRBV7-2 to TRBJ2-2, with TRBD2 as a possible D gene (5 bases). The V end lost 2 bases, the J end lost 2 bases, and 12 bases lay between the germline ends. Germline V CDR1 and CDR2: SGHTA, FQGNSA. The CDR3 contains 16 residues. The chain's CDR3 is CASSLIGGPNTGELFF. The DNA for the CDR3 is TGTGCCAGCAGCTTAATTGGAGGACCTAACACCGGGGAGCTGTTTTTT.

This rearrangement joins TRBV1 to TRBJ1-5. TRBV1 is a listed pseudogene. This CDR3 has 15 residues. In DNA form, the CDR3 reads TGCACCAGCCTTCACGGCATTCTTAGCAATCAGCCCCAGCATTTT. Translating it yields CTSLHGILSNQPQHF.